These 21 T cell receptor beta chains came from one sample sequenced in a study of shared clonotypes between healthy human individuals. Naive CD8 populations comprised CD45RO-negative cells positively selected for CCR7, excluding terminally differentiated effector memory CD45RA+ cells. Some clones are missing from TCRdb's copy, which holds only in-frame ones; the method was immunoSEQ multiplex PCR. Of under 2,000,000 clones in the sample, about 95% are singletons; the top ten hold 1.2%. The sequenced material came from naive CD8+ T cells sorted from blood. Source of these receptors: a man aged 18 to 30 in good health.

Here the CDR3 reads CASSYSSGETNEKLFF. The CDR3 DNA is TGTGCCAGCAGTTACTCATCGGGGGAAACTAATGAAAAACTGTTTTTT. This sequence joins TRBV6-5 and TRBJ1-4, with a tentative D call TRBD1 (5 bases). V lost 0 bases, J lost 1 base, and 9 bases lay in between. Germline CDR1 is MNHEY and CDR2 is SVGAGI. This CDR3 is 16 amino acids long.

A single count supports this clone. In DNA, the CDR3 is TGTGCCACCTACGGACGTTTGGGGGAAAAACTGTTTTTT. Translating it yields CATYGRLGEKLFF. The gene calls are TRBV6-6 and TRBJ1-4; D gene ambiguous. Germline V gene lookup returns CDR1 MNHNY and CDR2 SVGAGI (reference sequence). The V end lost 10 bases, the J end lost 8 bases, and 17 bases lay between the germline ends. The CDR3 is 13 residues long.

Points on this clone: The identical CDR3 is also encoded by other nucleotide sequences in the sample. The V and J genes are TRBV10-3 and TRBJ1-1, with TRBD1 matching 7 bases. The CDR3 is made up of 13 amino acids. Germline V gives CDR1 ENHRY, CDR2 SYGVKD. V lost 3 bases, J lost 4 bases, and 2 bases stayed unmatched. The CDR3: CAISDGTATEAFF. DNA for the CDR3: TGTGCCATCAGTGATGGGACAGCCACTGAAGCTTTCTTT.

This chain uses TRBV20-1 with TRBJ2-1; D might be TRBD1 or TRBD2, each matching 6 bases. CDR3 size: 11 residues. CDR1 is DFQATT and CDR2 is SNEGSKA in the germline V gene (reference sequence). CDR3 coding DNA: TGCACCCCGGGGGCGAACAATGAGCAGTTCTTC. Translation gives CTPGANNEQFF.

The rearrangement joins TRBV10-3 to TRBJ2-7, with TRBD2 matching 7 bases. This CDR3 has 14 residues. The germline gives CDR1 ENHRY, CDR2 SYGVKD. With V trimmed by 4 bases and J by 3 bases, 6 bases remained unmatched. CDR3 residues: CAISGASGDYEQYF. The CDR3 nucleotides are TGTGCCATCAGTGGGGCTAGCGGAGACTACGAGCAGTACTTC.

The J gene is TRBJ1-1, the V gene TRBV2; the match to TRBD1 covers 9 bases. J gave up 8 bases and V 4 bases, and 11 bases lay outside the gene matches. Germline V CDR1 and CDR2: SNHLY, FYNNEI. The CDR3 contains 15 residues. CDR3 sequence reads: CASSAGQGSSSEAFF. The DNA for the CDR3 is TGTGCCAGCAGTGCCGGACAGGGGTCGAGCTCCGAAGCTTTCTTT.

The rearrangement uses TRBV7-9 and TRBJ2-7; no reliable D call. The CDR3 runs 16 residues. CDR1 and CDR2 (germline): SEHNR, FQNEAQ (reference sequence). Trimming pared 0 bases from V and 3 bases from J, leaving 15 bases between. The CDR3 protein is CASSLAPVGTDYEQYF. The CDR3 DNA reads TGTGCCAGCAGCTTAGCCCCTGTAGGAACCGACTACGAGCAGTACTTC.

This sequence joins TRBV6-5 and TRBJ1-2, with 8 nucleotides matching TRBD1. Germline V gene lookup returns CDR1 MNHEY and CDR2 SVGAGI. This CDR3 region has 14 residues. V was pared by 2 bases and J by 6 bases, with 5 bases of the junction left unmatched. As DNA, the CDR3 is TGTGCCAGCAGTTACAGGACAGGGCAGGATGGCTACACCTTC. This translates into CASSYRTGQDGYTF.

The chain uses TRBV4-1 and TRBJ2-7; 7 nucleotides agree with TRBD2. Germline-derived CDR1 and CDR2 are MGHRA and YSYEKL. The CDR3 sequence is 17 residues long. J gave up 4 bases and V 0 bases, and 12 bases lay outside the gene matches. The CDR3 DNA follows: TGCGCCAGCAGCCAAGATCCCCCTAGCGGATTGGGGTACGAGCAGTACTTC. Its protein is CASSQDPPSGLGYEQYF.

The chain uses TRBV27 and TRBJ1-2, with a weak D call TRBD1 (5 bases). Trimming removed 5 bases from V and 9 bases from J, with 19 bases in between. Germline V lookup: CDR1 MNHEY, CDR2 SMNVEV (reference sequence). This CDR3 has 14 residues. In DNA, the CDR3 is TGTGCCAGCAGTCCCCAGGGCCCAGACCCCCGCTACACCTTC. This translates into CASSPQGPDPRYTF.

DNA of the CDR3: TGTGCCAGCAGCACTAGCGGGGTAAACACAGATACGCAGTATTTT. This codes for CASSTSGVNTDTQYF. The rearrangement uses TRBV7-3 and TRBJ2-3; 10 bases are shared with TRBD2. V gave up 5 bases and J gave up 2 bases; unmatched junction bases: 4. The CDR3 totals 15 residues. Germline V gene data show CDR1 as SGHTA and CDR2 as FQGTGA.

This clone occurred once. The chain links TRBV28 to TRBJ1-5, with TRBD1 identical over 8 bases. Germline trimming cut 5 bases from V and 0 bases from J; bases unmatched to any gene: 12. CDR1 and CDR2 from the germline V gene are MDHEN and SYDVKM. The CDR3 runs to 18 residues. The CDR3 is CASSHPQDRDYSNQPQHF. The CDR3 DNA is TGTGCCAGCAGTCACCCCCAGGACAGGGATTATAGCAATCAGCCCCAGCATTTT.

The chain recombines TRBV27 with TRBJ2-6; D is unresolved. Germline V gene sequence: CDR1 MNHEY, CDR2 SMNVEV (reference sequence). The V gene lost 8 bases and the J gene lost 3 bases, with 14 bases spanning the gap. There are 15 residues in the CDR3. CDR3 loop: CASSLGGYGANVLTF. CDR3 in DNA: TGTGCCAGCTCCCTTGGTGGATATGGGGCCAACGTCCTGACTTTC.

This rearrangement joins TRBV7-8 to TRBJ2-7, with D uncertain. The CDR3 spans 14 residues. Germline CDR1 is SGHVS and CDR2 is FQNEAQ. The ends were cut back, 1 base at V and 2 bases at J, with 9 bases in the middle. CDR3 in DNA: TGTGCCAGCAGCTTAGGGTATAACCCCTACGAGCAGTACTTC. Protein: CASSLGYNPYEQYF.

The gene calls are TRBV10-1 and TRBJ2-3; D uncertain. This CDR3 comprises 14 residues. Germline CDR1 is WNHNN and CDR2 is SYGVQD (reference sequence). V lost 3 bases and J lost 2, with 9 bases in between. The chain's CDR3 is CASSDGRLTDTQYF. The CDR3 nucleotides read TGCGCCAGCAGTGACGGGCGGCTCACAGATACGCAGTATTTT.

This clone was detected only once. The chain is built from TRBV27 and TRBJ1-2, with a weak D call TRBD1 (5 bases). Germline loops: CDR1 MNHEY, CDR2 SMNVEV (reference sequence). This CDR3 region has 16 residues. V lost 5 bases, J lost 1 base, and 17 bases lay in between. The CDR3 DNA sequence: TGTGCCAGCAGTCCCTTCTCAGGGCTCCATAACTATGGCTACACCTTC. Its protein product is CASSPFSGLHNYGYTF.

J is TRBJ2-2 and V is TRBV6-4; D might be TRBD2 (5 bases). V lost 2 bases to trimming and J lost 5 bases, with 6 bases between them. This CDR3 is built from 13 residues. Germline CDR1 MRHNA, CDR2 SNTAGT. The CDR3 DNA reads TGTGCCAGCAGTGACACGGGGACCGGGGAGCTGTTTTTT. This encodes CASSDTGTGELFF.

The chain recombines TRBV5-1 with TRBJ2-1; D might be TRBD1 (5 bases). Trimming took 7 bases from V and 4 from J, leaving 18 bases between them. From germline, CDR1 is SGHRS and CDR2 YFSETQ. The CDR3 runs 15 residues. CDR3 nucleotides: TGCGCCAGCCACTCCCCGGACAACCCTTACAATGAGCAGTTCTTC. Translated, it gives CASHSPDNPYNEQFF.

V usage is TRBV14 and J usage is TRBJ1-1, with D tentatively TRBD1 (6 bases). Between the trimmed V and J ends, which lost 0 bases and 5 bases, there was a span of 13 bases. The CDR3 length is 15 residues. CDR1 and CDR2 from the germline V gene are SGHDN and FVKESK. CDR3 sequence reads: CASSQDRGDYTEAFF. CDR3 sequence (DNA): TGTGCCAGCAGCCAAGACAGGGGAGATTATACTGAAGCTTTCTTT.

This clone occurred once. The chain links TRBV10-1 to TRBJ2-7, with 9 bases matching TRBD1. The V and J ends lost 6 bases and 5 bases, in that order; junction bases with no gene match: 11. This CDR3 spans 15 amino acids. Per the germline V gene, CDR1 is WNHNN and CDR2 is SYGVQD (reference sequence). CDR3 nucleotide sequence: TGCGCCAGCAGCGTATCCGGGACAGGGTTGAACGAGCAGTACTTC. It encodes CASSVSGTGLNEQYF.

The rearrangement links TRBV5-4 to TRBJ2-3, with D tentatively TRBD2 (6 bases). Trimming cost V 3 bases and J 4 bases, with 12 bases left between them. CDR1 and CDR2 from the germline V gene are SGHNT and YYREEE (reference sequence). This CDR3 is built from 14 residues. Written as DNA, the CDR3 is TGTGCCAGCAGCTACTGGGCGGGATCAGATACGCAGTATTTT. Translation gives CASSYWAGSDTQYF.